This T cell receptor beta chain was retrieved from a study of T-cell reconstitution after alpha-beta-depleted transplantation in children. From germline, CDR1 is SGHRS and CDR2 YFSETQ. V was cut by 4 bases and J by 4 bases, with 14 bases left in between. The CDR3 runs to 15 residues. General study findings and limits: It was surviving recipient T cells and thymic progenitors that gave some patients high TCRbeta diversity at day 60. Reports say that about two months after transplant, the alpha-beta T cells came out of several hundred graft clones that had expanded. One year post-transplant, T-cell counts and diversity were largely derived from T cells produced anew.

As concerns this clonotype: Its target is unknown. A clone one base away is much larger, so this may be a read error.

TCRbeta library preparation incorporated unique molecular identifiers. TCRdb called the PCR reads again in MiXCR, with one record for every CDR3 protein. The data show about 260,000 distinct CDR3 sequences, around 7.8% seen once. V is TRBV5-1 and J is TRBJ1-4; no reliable D call. This TCR was recovered from a male patient under 18 who had a stem cell transplant for acute lymphoblastic leukemia, so the T cells may come from the graft donor. The sequencing used PBMCs, mostly from graft donor cells, collected 180 days after TCRalphabeta/CD19-depleted stem cell transplant. The CDR3 region has the DNA TGCGCCAGCAGCGCTCGGACTGCAATTAATGAAAAACTGTTTTTT. Amino acids: CASSARTAINEKLFF.